These T cell receptor beta chains were read from a single sample in a study of shared clonotypes between healthy human individuals. The repertoire was sequenced with immunoSEQ multiplex PCR; TCRdb's copy has only in-frame clones and lacks some. Among just over 2,000,000 clones listed, 85% to 95% were seen once. Sequencing used naive CD4+ T cells sorted from blood. Receptors originate from a young man in good health. The CDR3 runs from the conserved cysteine through the conserved F or W. The D gene is left open where the match is weak. Size is omitted from some rows. Given values are once, few, many or a class for expanded clones.

clone_size	v_call	j_call	d_call	cdr3_aa	cdr3_nt
.	TRBV20-1	TRBJ2-3	.	CSALGGNTQYF	TGCAGTGCCCTGGGGGGAAATACGCAGTATTTT
.	TRBV4-1	TRBJ1-5	.	CASSQAAKDNQPQHF	TGCGCCAGCAGCCAAGCCGCTAAAGACAATCAGCCCCAGCATTTT
.	TRBV18	TRBJ2-3	TRBD2	CASSLGLVGTDTQYF	TGTGCCAGCTCACTTGGACTAGTGGGCACAGATACGCAGTATTTT
.	TRBV6-6	TRBJ1-4	TRBD1	CASSSTGGWANEKLFF	TGTGCCAGCAGTTCGACAGGGGGGTGGGCTAATGAAAAACTGTTTTTT
.	TRBV18	TRBJ2-1	TRBD2	CASSPPGLAGGTNEQFF	TGTGCCAGCTCACCGCCGGGGCTAGCGGGAGGTACCAATGAGCAGTTCTTC
.	TRBV29-1	TRBJ1-1	.	CSGGRGSTEAFF	TGCAGCGGGGGTAGGGGGAGCACTGAAGCTTTCTTT
.	TRBV6-6	TRBJ2-2	TRBD1	CASSRGQGNTGELFF	TGTGCCAGCAGTCGGGGACAGGGGAACACCGGGGAGCTGTTTTTT
.	TRBV29-1	TRBJ1-3	.	CSVERGLAGNTIYF	TGCAGCGTTGAAAGGGGGTTGGCTGGAAACACCATATATTTT
.	TRBV29-1	TRBJ1-4	TRBD1	CSVPGGPTNEKLFF	TGCAGCGTGCCAGGGGGCCCCACTAATGAAAAACTGTTTTTT
few	TRBV7-9	TRBJ1-6	.	CASSLVSTHSPLHF	TGTGCCAGCAGCTTAGTCTCAACTCATTCACCCCTCCACTTT
.	TRBV6-1	TRBJ2-7	TRBD1	CASSVLDRDEQYF	TGTGCCAGCAGTGTCCTGGACAGGGACGAGCAGTACTTC
.	TRBV7-9	TRBJ1-3	.	CASSLALREGGNTIYF	TGTGCCAGCAGCTTAGCACTCAGGGAAGGAGGAAACACCATATATTTT
.	TRBV10-3	TRBJ1-4	TRBD1	CAISESIGTGLEKLFF	TGTGCCATCAGTGAGTCGATCGGGACAGGGCTTGAAAAACTGTTTTTT
few	TRBV6-1	TRBJ2-7	.	CASSAPVSSYEQYF	TGTGCCAGCAGTGCCCCTGTGAGCTCCTACGAGCAGTACTTC
.	TRBV9	TRBJ2-5	.	CASSPRQDQGSAQYF	TGTGCCAGCAGCCCTCGACAGGACCAAGGGAGTGCCCAGTACTTC
.	TRBV5-6	TRBJ1-4	TRBD1	CASSLAGQGREKLFF	TGTGCCAGCAGCTTGGCGGGACAGGGACGGGAAAAACTGTTTTTT
.	TRBV9	TRBJ2-1	TRBD1	CASSPQDRAYNEQFF	TGTGCCAGCAGCCCGCAGGACAGGGCGTACAATGAGCAGTTCTTC
.	TRBV5-4	TRBJ2-7	TRBD1	CASSSGQGVDEQYF	TGTGCCAGCAGCTCGGGTCAGGGGGTGGACGAGCAGTACTTC
once	TRBV4-1	TRBJ2-7	TRBD1	CASSLVPPQGAKDYEQYF	TGCGCCAGCAGCCTCGTTCCCCCCCAGGGGGCAAAAGACTACGAGCAGTACTTC
.	TRBV20-1	TRBJ2-3	.	CSANSGTQYF	TGCAGTGCTAATTCGGGTACGCAGTATTTT
once	TRBV19	TRBJ1-5	TRBD1	CASSRQGQGNQPQHF	TGTGCCAGTAGTCGACAGGGGCAGGGCAATCAGCCCCAGCATTTT
.	TRBV5-1	TRBJ2-7	TRBD1	CASRERGQGLNEQYF	TGCGCCAGCAGAGAGAGGGGACAGGGGCTGAACGAGCAGTACTTC
.	TRBV6-1	TRBJ1-5	TRBD1	CASRDGTVSNQPQHF	TGTGCCAGCAGGGACGGGACAGTTAGCAATCAGCCCCAGCATTTT
.	TRBV7-9	TRBJ1-6	TRBD1	CASSLADPTGAYYNSPLHF	TGTGCCAGCAGCTTAGCTGATCCGACAGGGGCCTACTATAATTCACCCCTCCACTTT
few	TRBV18	TRBJ1-3	.	CASSEVTSGNTIYF	TGTGCCAGCTCAGAAGTGACCTCTGGAAACACCATATATTTT
.	TRBV11-2	TRBJ2-7	.	CASSSQGASYEQYF	TGTGCCAGCAGCTCACAGGGTGCCTCCTACGAGCAGTACTTC
.	TRBV11-2	TRBJ2-7	.	CASSLGGTEQYF	TGTGCCAGCAGCTTAGGCGGGACAGAACAGTACTTC
once	TRBV7-6	TRBJ2-7	TRBD2	CASSHPGLAAEQYF	TGTGCCAGCAGCCACCCGGGACTAGCGGCCGAGCAGTACTTC
.	TRBV6-6	TRBJ2-1	.	CASSYPRLSIGEQFF	TGTGCCAGCAGTTACCCCCGGCTCAGCATCGGTGAGCAGTTCTTC
.	TRBV6-5	TRBJ2-7	TRBD1	CASSKGQIEGYEQYF	TGTGCCAGCAGTAAGGGACAGATCGAAGGCTACGAGCAGTACTTC
.	TRBV5-1	TRBJ2-7	TRBD1	CASSLGGTGTNEQYF	TGCGCCAGCAGCTTGGGCGGGACAGGGACCAACGAGCAGTACTTC
.	TRBV6-1	TRBJ2-2	TRBD2	CASSEAIAGVTGELFF	TGTGCCAGCAGTGAAGCAATAGCGGGAGTTACCGGGGAGCTGTTTTTT
.	TRBV7-2	TRBJ1-5	.	CASSQWGSNQPQHF	TGTGCCAGCAGCCAATGGGGTAGCAATCAGCCCCAGCATTTT
.	TRBV4-1	TRBJ2-3	.	CASSGDGGGGTQYF	TGCGCCAGCAGCGGGGACGGAGGCGGTGGTACGCAGTATTTT
.	TRBV18	TRBJ1-1	.	CASSPPGVMNTEAFF	TGTGCCAGCTCACCACCCGGGGTAATGAACACTGAAGCTTTCTTT
once	TRBV6-4	TRBJ2-6	TRBD1	CASSDSKGQDSGANVLTF	TGTGCCAGCAGTGACTCGAAGGGACAGGACTCTGGGGCCAACGTCCTGACTTTC
.	TRBV11-3	TRBJ2-1	.	CASSSEVSYNEQFF	TGTGCCAGCAGCTCGGAGGTATCCTACAATGAGCAGTTCTTC
.	TRBV2	TRBJ2-5	.	CASSVSGRSEETQYF	TGTGCCAGCAGTGTGAGTGGTCGTAGCGAAGAGACCCAGTACTTC
.	TRBV5-1	TRBJ2-7	.	CASSWDTRFSYEQYF	TGCGCCAGCAGCTGGGACACGAGATTTTCCTACGAGCAGTACTTC
.	TRBV7-8	TRBJ1-5	TRBD1	CASSPWDRANNQPQHF	TGTGCCAGCAGCCCTTGGGACAGGGCAAACAATCAGCCCCAGCATTTT
.	TRBV9	TRBJ1-2	TRBD1	CASSGGTGGNYGYTF	TGTGCCAGCAGCGGCGGGACAGGGGGCAACTATGGCTACACCTTC
.	TRBV28	TRBJ2-2	TRBD1	CASSFSRTGGSGELFF	TGTGCCAGCAGTTTCTCCCGGACAGGGGGCTCCGGGGAGCTGTTTTTT
.	TRBV21-1	TRBJ1-4	.	CASSKPGWGEKLFF	TGTGCCAGCAGCAAGCCGGGGTGGGGCGAAAAACTGTTTTTT
.	TRBV6-5	TRBJ2-5	.	CASGGGWETQYF	TGTGCCAGCGGGGGGGGCTGGGAGACCCAGTACTTC
.	TRBV10-3	TRBJ2-1	TRBD2	CAISGSTSGGNEQFF	TGTGCCATCAGTGGCTCGACTAGCGGGGGCAATGAGCAGTTCTTC
.	TRBV2	TRBJ1-1	TRBD1	CASSGDRGNWNTEAFF	TGTGCCAGCAGTGGAGACAGGGGCAATTGGAACACTGAAGCTTTCTTT
.	TRBV5-6	TRBJ2-7	.	CASTTRAAYSYEQYF	TGTGCCAGCACCACTCGGGCAGCCTACTCCTACGAGCAGTACTTC
.	TRBV7-8	TRBJ2-7	TRBD1	CASSPRRDRGSYEQYF	TGTGCCAGCAGCCCTCGCCGGGACAGGGGGAGTTACGAGCAGTACTTC